A selection of T cell receptor beta chains follows, all from one sample in a study of T cell responses to AZD1222 COVID-19 vaccine. TCRdb's table, derived via immunoSEQ multiplex PCR, lists solely in-frame clones and lacks some. The table has approximately 75,000 clones, 90% seen once. Sequencing was performed on peripheral blood, taken 28 days after the second AZD1222 dose. These receptors were taken from an adult who received the AZD1222 COVID-19 vaccine. CDR3s include the opening cysteine and the closing phenylalanine or tryptophan. A D gene is named only where the DNA matches it firmly. The size of a clone is reported for some rows only, either as once, few or many, or as a class for expanded clones.

>TRBJ2-2|-|-|13|TRBV9
TGTGCCAGCAGCATCTACCCAACCGGGGAGCTGTTTTTT
CASSIYPTGELFF
>TRBJ2-1|TRBD1|few|17|TRBV24-1
TGTGCCACCAGTGATTCCCCTGGACAGGGGACCTACAATGAGCAGTTCTTC
CATSDSPGQGTYNEQFF
>TRBJ2-1|-|-|15|TRBV11-1
TGTGCCAGCAGCCCTGGGGGGCAGGGACGCAATGAGCAGTTCTTC
CASSPGGQGRNEQFF
>TRBJ2-7|-|-|18|TRBV7-5
TGTGTCAGAAGCCCCCCTGTTGGATCCGGGGATGGGACCTACGAGCAGTACTTC
CVRSPPVGSGDGTYEQYF
>TRBJ1-1|TRBD1|-|14|TRBV24-1
TGTGCCACCAGTGCCCGGACAGGGGGCACTGAAGCTTTCTTT
CATSARTGGTEAFF
>TRBJ2-6|-|-|16|TRBV2
TGTGCCAGCAGTGCCGGACGGAACTCTGGGGCCAACGTCCTGACTTTC
CASSAGRNSGANVLTF
>TRBJ1-3|TRBD1|-|15|TRBV5-1
TGCGCCAGCAGCATTGGACAGGACTCTGGAAACACCATATATTTT
CASSIGQDSGNTIYF
>TRBJ2-5|-|-|14|TRBV7-2
TGTGCCAGCAGCTTCGGGACAACCCAAGAGACCCAGTACTTC
CASSFGTTQETQYF
>TRBJ1-1|-|-|11|TRBV6-6
TGTGCCAGCTGGGCAGGCACTGAAGCTTTCTTT
CASWAGTEAFF
>TRBJ2-7|-|once|13|TRBV28
TGTGCCAGCAGCCTGACAGTCTCCTACGAGCAGTACTTC
CASSLTVSYEQYF
>TRBJ2-5|TRBD2|-|16|TRBV19
TGTGCCAGTAGTTGGACTAGCGGGGGGTCTCAAGAGACCCAGTACTTC
CASSWTSGGSQETQYF
>TRBJ1-1|TRBD1|-|15|TRBV5-4
TGTGCCAGCAGCTCGCCCACAGGGGGAAGAACTGAAGCTTTCTTT
CASSSPTGGRTEAFF
>TRBJ2-7|-|once|14|TRBV18
TGTGCCAGCTCACCAGCGACAGGCTCTCGGGAGCAGTACTTC
CASSPATGSREQYF
>TRBJ1-2|-|-|14|TRBV28
TGTGCCAGCACCGCCGTCGGGGGGAACTATGGCTACACCTTC
CASTAVGGNYGYTF
>TRBJ1-5|TRBD1|-|13|TRBV29-1
TGCAGCGTGCGGACAGGGAGTAATCAGCCCCAGCATTTT
CSVRTGSNQPQHF
>TRBJ1-5|-|-|14|TRBV24-1
TGTGCCATTTCTCCGGGACTAAGCAATCAGCCCCAGCATTTT
CAISPGLSNQPQHF
>TRBJ2-2|TRBD2|-|14|TRBV10-3
TGTGCCATCAGTGCCGCCGGGGGGACCGGGGAGCTGTTTTTT
CAISAAGGTGELFF
>TRBJ2-1|TRBD2|-|15|TRBV7-2
TGTGCCAGCAGCACTAGCGGGGGGAGGGGCCACGAGCAGTTCTTC
CASSTSGGRGHEQFF
>TRBJ1-1|-|-|14|TRBV11-2
TGTGCCAGCAGCCATCAGGGAGTGAACACTGAAGCTTTCTTT
CASSHQGVNTEAFF
>TRBJ1-1|TRBD1|-|13|TRBV28
TGTGCCAGCACTGGGACAGGGATTCTCGAAGCTTTCTTT
CASTGTGILEAFF
>TRBJ2-3|TRBD2|-|15|TRBV2
TGTGCCAGCGTGGAGGCGGGGGGGCTTGCAGATACGCAGTATTTT
CASVEAGGLADTQYF
>TRBJ2-7|TRBD1|-|15|TRBV7-9
TGTGCCAGCAGCCCTATGAGGACAGGGGGCTACGAGCAGTACTTC
CASSPMRTGGYEQYF
>TRBJ2-1|-|-|14|TRBV28
TGTGCCAGCAGTATATTCCGCCGGGACCAGCAGCAGTTCTTC
CASSIFRRDQQQFF
>TRBJ1-6|TRBD1|-|16|TRBV19
TGTGCCAGTAGTATAGAAAACAGGGGATTGCGTTCACCCCTCCACTTT
CASSIENRGLRSPLHF
>TRBJ2-5|-|-|16|TRBV27
TGTGCCAGCAGTTTAGAGGGGGGGTCGGGACAAGAGACCCAGTACTTC
CASSLEGGSGQETQYF
>TRBJ1-5|TRBD1|-|15|TRBV2
TGTGCCAGCAGGGGGGACAGGGGCGACAATCAGCCCCAGCATTTT
CASRGDRGDNQPQHF
>TRBJ1-4|TRBD1|-|16|TRBV30
TGTGCCTGGAGTGTATGGGGACAGGGGTCTAGTGAAAAACTGTTTTTT
CAWSVWGQGSSEKLFF
>TRBJ1-2|-|-|14|TRBV12-1
TGTGCCAGCAGCCCTCAGACAGGCCAGGATGGCTACACCTTC
CASSPQTGQDGYTF
>TRBJ1-4|TRBD1|-|15|TRBV5-4
TGTGCCAGCAGCTTGCGCGGGACAGCTAATGAAAAACTGTTTTTT
CASSLRGTANEKLFF